One TCR beta chain is described in this entry. This clone was recorded only once. The antigen it binds to is not known. Base-call qualities are not available, and no considerably larger clone is one nucleotide away. Library creation used the immunoSEQ multiplex PCR assay. The clones in this table, taken by TCRdb from immuneACCESS, are in-frame only. Not every clone is retained; where verified, under half of the shortfall comes from an unresolved V gene, and the cause of the rest is unknown. The table for this sample lists about 39,000 clones; 94% of them were counted only once. In total, the top ten clones hold about 0.37% of the sample. The data originate from a study of T cell changes during pregnancy in multiple sclerosis (dated by TCRdb to the late 2010s). About the study as a whole: Changes in the T cell repertoire over the course of pregnancy were examined in this study in women with multiple sclerosis.

Via the germline V gene, CDR1 is LGHNA and CDR2 YNFKEQ. The CDR3 has 16 amino acids, counting the end cysteine and phenylalanine. Of all the DNA, just the CDR3 is kept, 48 bases in frame from base 1. The V end loses 1 base and the J end loses 5 bases, and a stretch of 14 bases separates them. The rearranged segments are TRBV4-2 and TRBJ2-2; matching of 7 bases hints at TRBD2 as the D gene. The sample here was CD4+ T cells from peripheral blood mononuclear cells, taken after pregnancy. The receptor comes from a female donor with multiple sclerosis, enrolled in a pregnancy study. The DNA reads as follows: TGTGCCAGCAGCCAAGTAGGGGGAGGGGGGACCGGGGAGCTGTTTTTT. Its protein reads: CASSQVGGGGTGELFF.